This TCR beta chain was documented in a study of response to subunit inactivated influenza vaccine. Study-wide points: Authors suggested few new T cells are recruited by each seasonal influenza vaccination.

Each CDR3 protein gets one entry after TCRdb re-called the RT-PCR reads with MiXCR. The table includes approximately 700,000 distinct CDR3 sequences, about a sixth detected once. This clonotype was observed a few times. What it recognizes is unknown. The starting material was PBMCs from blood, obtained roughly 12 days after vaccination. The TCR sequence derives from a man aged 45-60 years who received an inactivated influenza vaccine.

CDR3 in DNA: TGTGCCACCAGCATAGGGGCTGATACGCAGTATTTT. Translating gives CATSIGADTQYF. This chain connects TRBV15 to TRBJ2-3, with a tentative D call TRBD1 (5 bases). CDR1 is LNHNV, CDR2 YYDKDF, per germline (reference sequence). The CDR3 has 12 amino acids. Trimming took off 4 bases at V and 6 bases at J, with 8 bases between the two ends.